This T cell receptor (beta chain) was recorded in a study of technical replicates of blood from a few donors. V was clipped by 4 bases and J by 5 bases, with 19 bases between them. The CDR3 is 16 residues long. Germline CDR1 SGHTA, CDR2 FQGNSA. Clones were read by immunoSEQ multiplex PCR, and TCRdb kept only the in-frame ones, dropping some. The table records approximately 73,000 clones, 93% of them present only once. This TCR derives from a human donor in good health. Specimen: T cells isolated from PBMCs. The J gene is TRBJ2-3, the V gene TRBV7-2; D is ambiguous. CDR3 nucleotides: TGTGCCAGCAGCTCCTCCTTGAGCGTCAAAGGAGATACGCAGTATTTT. Amino acid sequence: CASSSSLSVKGDTQYF.